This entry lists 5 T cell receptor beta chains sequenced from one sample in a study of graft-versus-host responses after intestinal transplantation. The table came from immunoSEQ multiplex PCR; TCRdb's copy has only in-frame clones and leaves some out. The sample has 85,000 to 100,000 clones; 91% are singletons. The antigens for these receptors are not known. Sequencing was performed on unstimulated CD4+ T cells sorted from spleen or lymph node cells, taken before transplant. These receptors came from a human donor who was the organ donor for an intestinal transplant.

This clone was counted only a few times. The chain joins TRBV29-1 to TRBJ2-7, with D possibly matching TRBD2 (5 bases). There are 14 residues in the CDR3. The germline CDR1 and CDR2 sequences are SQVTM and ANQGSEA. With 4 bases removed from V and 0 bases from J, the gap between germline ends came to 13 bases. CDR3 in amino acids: CSVVGRLSSYEQYF. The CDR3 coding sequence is TGCAGCGTTGTAGGCAGACTAAGCTCCTACGAGCAGTACTTC.

The CDR3 DNA follows: TGTGCCAGCAGGGGGGGAGAAAATGGCTACACCTTC. Translated: CASRGGENGYTF. The V gene is TRBV6-5, the J gene TRBJ1-2; tentatively, D is TRBD1 (5 bases). Per germline, CDR1 MNHEY and CDR2 SVGAGI. V lost 6 bases, J lost 6 bases, and 11 bases lay in between. CDR3 length: 12 amino acids.

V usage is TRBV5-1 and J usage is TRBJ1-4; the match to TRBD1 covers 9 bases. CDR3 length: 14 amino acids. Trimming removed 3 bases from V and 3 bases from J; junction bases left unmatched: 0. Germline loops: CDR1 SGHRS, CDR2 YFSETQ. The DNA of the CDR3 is TGCGCCAGCAGCTGGACAGGGGCTAATGAAAAACTGTTTTTT. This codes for CASSWTGANEKLFF. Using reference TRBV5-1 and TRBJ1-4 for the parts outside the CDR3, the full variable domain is KAGVTQTPRYLIKTRGQQVTLSCSPISGHRSVSWYQQTPGQGLQFLFEYFSETQRNKGNFPGRFSGRQFSNSRSEMNVSTLELGDSALYLCASSWTGANEKLFFGSGTQLSVL.

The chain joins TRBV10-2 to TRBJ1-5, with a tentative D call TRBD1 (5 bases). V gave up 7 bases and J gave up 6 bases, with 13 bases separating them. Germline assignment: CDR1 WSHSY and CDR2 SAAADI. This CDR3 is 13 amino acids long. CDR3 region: CASTGAGGQPQHF. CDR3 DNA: TGCGCCAGCACCGGCGCGGGGGGTCAGCCCCAGCATTTT.

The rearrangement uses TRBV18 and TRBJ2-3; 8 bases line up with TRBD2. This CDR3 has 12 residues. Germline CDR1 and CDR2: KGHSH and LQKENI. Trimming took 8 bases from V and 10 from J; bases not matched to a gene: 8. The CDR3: CASTSGGPAQYF. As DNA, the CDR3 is TGTGCCAGCACATCGGGGGGGCCAGCGCAGTATTTT.